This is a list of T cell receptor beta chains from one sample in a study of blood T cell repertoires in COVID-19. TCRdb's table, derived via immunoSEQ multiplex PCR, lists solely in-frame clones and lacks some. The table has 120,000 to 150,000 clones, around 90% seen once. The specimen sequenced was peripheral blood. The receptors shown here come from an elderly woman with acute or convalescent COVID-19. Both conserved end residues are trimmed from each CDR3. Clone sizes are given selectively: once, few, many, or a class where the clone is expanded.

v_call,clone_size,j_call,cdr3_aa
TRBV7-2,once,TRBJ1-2,ASSLVPGPYGYT
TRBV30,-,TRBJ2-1,AWNRGEGGEQF
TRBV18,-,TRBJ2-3,ASSPPSSSSDTQY
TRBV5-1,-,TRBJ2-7,ASSPVGGQGSEQY
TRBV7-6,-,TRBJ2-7,ASSLRGEQY
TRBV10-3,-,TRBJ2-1,ATQVRGSNMNEQF
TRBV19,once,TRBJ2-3,ASSMQSGGAGDTQY
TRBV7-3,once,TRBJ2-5,ASSRTSQETQY
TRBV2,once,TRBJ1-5,ASSVQGWGNQPQH
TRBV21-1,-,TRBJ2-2,ASSNGHCAGELF
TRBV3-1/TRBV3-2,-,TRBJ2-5,ASSQSVETQY
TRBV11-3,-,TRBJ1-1,ASSLRGWNTEAF
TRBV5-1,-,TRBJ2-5,ASSSQGAGETQY
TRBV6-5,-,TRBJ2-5,ASSGQGVETQY
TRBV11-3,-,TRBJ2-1,ASSATGIWNEQF
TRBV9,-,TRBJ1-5,ASSADSSNQPQH
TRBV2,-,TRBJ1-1,AGLWGQGATEAF
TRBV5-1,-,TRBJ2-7,ASRDYYEQY
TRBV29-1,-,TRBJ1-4,SVEAGSNEKLF
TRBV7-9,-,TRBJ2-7,ASSPGQLYEQY
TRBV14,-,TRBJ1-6,ASSLPGGPVDSPLH
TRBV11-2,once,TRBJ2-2,ASSLRNGDTGELF
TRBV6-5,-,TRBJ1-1,ASRPGGGTEAF
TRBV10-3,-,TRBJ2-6,AISGGQYSGANVLT
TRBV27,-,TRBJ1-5,ASSFRVGQPQH
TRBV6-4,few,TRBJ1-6,ASSVVHSNSPLH
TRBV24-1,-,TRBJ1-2,ATSDRDEGYT
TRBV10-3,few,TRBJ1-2,AISEFTGFLGYT
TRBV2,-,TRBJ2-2,ASSVAGELF
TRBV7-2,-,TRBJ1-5,ASSPDRNLNQPQH
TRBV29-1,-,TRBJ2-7,SVQGWGNEQY
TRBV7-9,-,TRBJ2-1,ASSLIGSGGDEQF
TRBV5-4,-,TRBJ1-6,ASSPRPGDNSPLH
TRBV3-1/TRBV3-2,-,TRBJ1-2,ASSYNDRGYGYT
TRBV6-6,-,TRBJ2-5,ASSPRRRAGGEETQY
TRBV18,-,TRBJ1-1,ASSPAFRGMNTEAF
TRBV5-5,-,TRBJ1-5,ASSLVGRGYNQPQH
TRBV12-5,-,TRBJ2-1,ASGLVRGWREQF
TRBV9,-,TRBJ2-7,ASSSGTGLEKQY
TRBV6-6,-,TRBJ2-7,ASSRQGFYEQY
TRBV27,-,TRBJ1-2,ASSLHQGASNYGYT
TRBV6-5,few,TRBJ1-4,ASSPGHYNEKLF
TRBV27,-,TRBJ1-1,ASSQQGWGTEAF
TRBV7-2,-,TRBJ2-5,ASSDGLAGTFQETQY
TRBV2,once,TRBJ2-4,ASSEGEGGSKNIQY
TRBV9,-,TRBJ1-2,ASSFSGTGHGYT
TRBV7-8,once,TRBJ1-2,ASSLALGQGRGYT
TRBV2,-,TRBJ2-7,ASSEARAYEQY
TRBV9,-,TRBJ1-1,ASSDPGGNTEAF
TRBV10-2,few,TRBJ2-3,ATLPSPGQTTDTQY
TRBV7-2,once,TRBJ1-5,ASSPRQGNQPQH
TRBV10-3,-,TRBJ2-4,AISTTGGGKNIQY
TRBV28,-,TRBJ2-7,ASSSPGQGGTYEQY
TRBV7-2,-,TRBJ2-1,ASSRNRGNEQF
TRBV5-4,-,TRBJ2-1,ASSLARAGGYNEQF
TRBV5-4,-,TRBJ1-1,ASSRQGRTEAF
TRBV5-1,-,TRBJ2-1,ASSWGTPAYNEQF